This T cell receptor (beta chain) was sequenced in a study of cytomegalovirus exposure and HLA in healthy donors. The ends were cut back, 8 bases at V and 7 bases at J, with 18 bases in the middle. The length of the CDR3 is 13 residues. In germline, CDR1 is SGHTA, CDR2 FQGNSA. About this clone: Antigen specificity is unknown.

13 Jbeta primers and 60 Vbeta primers were used for the PCR. Assay: immunoSEQ multiplex PCR; the TCRdb copy retains only in-frame clones and omits some. The sample lists some 180,000 clones; about 85% were seen once. Study results and caveats: Later, an analysis found that common viral pathogens appeared to be linked with several of the most significant clusters. Researchers reported that three CMV-associated chains were confirmed in vitro as CMV antigen-specific.

Sequencing was carried out using PBMCs. The chain joins TRBV7-2 to TRBJ2-7; tentative D call: TRBD2 (6 bases). The receptor comes from a man younger than 45 in good health and CMV-seropositive. CDR3 sequence (DNA): TGTGCCAGCCGGAGGGTCTCAACGGGGGAGCAGTACTTC. Residues: CASRRVSTGEQYF.